The 20 T cell receptor beta chains below come from one sample, sequenced in a study of blood T cell repertoires in COVID-19. Clones were sequenced by immunoSEQ multiplex PCR, and TCRdb holds only the in-frame ones, with some missing. This sample has 300,000 to 350,000 clones, with around 85% found just once. Sequenced sample: PBMCs or T cells enriched from blood (not recorded which). These receptors were obtained from a man under 40 who had recovered from COVID-19.

This chain connects TRBV12-3 or TRBV12-4 to TRBJ1-2; D unclear. The CDR3 has 13 residues. V lost 2 bases, J lost 6 bases, and 10 bases lay in between. The CDR3 loop reads CASSLSTVNGYTF. CDR3 in DNA: TGTGCCAGCAGTTTAAGTACAGTCAATGGCTACACCTTC.

The chain recombines TRBV5-8 with TRBJ2-3; maybe TRBD1 (6 bases). Germline V gene sequence: CDR1 SGHTS, CDR2 YDEGEE. The CDR3 runs to 17 residues. V was cut by 0 bases and J by 4 bases, with 18 bases left in between. This chain's CDR3 is CASSLAPQGWAADTQYF. The CDR3 DNA is TGTGCCAGCAGCTTGGCCCCACAGGGTTGGGCGGCAGATACGCAGTATTTT.

In its sample, this clone was seen once. V is TRBV5-4 and J is TRBJ2-7; 9 bases are a match to TRBD2. CDR3 size: 16 residues. The V gene's germline CDR1 is SGHNT and CDR2 YYREEE (reference sequence). With 3 bases clipped from V and 2 bases from J, the junction kept 9 bases outside the gene matches. CDR3 region: CASSSQLAGPAYEQYF. Written as DNA, the CDR3 is TGTGCCAGCAGCTCCCAACTAGCGGGCCCCGCCTACGAGCAGTACTTC.

The chain couples TRBV5-1 to TRBJ1-1; D gene unclear. The CDR3 runs to 14 residues. CDR1 and CDR2 from the germline V gene are SGHRS and YFSETQ. The V gene lost 1 base and the J gene lost 6 bases, with 13 bases spanning the gap. CDR3 loop: CASSLRSGEAEAFF. For the CDR3, the DNA is TGCGCCAGCAGCTTGAGGTCGGGAGAAGCTGAAGCTTTCTTT.

This sequence joins TRBV7-3 and TRBJ2-7; 7 bases are shared with TRBD2. Per the germline V gene, CDR1 is SGHTA and CDR2 is FQGTGA. The V segment lost 5 bases and the J segment 4 bases; nucleotides outside the gene matches: 5. The CDR3 length is 13 residues. In DNA form, the CDR3 reads TGTGCCAGCAGCCAAATCGGGGGGTACGAGCAGTACTTC. This encodes CASSQIGGYEQYF.

The chain couples TRBV5-5 to TRBJ1-4; the match to TRBD1 covers 7 bases. Germline assignment: CDR1 SGHKS and CDR2 YYEKEE (reference sequence). V shed 4 bases and J 4 bases; nucleotides not matched to a gene: 7. The CDR3 runs 15 residues. CDR3 in DNA: TGTGCCAGCAGCGTTAACAGGGGACGTAATGAAAAACTGTTTTTT. Translation: CASSVNRGRNEKLFF.

This chain links TRBV29-1 with TRBJ1-2, with D hard to call. Trimming removed 1 base at V and 4 bases at J, with 10 bases between. Germline CDR1 SQVTM, CDR2 ANQGSEA. The CDR3 loop spans 13 amino acids. CDR3 sequence reads: CSVEARAGYGYTF. DNA for the CDR3: TGCAGCGTTGAAGCAAGGGCGGGCTATGGCTACACCTTC.

The chain has TRBV27 and TRBJ2-3; unclear D gene. CDR3 length: 13 residues. CDR1 is MNHEY, CDR2 SMNVEV, per germline (reference sequence). V shed 4 bases and J shed 0 bases, with 5 bases lying between them. The CDR3 nucleotides read TGTGCCAGCAGTTACTCTAGCACAGATACGCAGTATTTT. Amino acids: CASSYSSTDTQYF.

Note on this clone: The sample carries other DNA sequences with the same CDR3. The chain carries TRBV3-1 (or the pseudogene TRBV3-2) and TRBJ2-1; 7 bases align to TRBD1. Per germline, CDR1 LGHDT and CDR2 YNNKEL (reference sequence). Trimming removed 4 bases from V and 4 bases from J; junction bases left unmatched: 1. The CDR3 consists of 13 residues. The CDR3 region is CASSPDRYNEQFF. For the CDR3, the DNA is TGTGCCAGCAGCCCGGACAGGTACAATGAGCAGTTCTTC.

This chain links TRBV27 with TRBJ1-2, with TRBD1 as a possible D gene (6 bases). CDR3 size: 15 residues. Trimming removed 5 bases from V and 5 bases from J, with 18 bases in between. Germline loops: CDR1 MNHEY, CDR2 SMNVEV (reference sequence). The CDR3 DNA sequence: TGTGCCAGCAGTACCTACCGGGACATGACTTATGGCTACACCTTC. It translates to CASSTYRDMTYGYTF.

The J gene is TRBJ2-3, the V gene TRBV7-9; 10 positions agree with TRBD2. Trimming cost V 5 bases and J 4 bases; bases outside gene matches: 9. CDR3 length equals 16 residues. CDR1 and CDR2 (germline): SEHNR, FQNEAQ (reference sequence). CDR3: CASSQLLAGSSDTQYF. Written as DNA, the CDR3 is TGTGCCAGCAGCCAACTACTAGCGGGGTCCTCAGATACGCAGTATTTT.

This clone was detected only once. The chain carries TRBV2 and TRBJ2-5, with 8 bases aligning to TRBD1. CDR1 is SNHLY and CDR2 is FYNNEI in the germline V gene. V was clipped by 4 bases and J by 5 bases; unmatched bases: 6. The CDR3 sequence is 14 residues long. As DNA, the CDR3 is TGTGCCAGCAGTGCGACAGGGGTTCAGGAGACCCAGTACTTC. It translates to CASSATGVQETQYF. The full variable domain, its missing parts supplied by reference TRBV2 and TRBJ2-5, is EPEVTQTPSHQVTQMGQEVILRCVPISNHLYFYWYRQILGQKVEFLVSFYNNEISEKSEIFDDQFSVERPDGSNFTLKIRSTKLEDSAMYFCASSATGVQETQYFGPGTRLLVL.

Here the CDR3 DNA reads TGTGCCAGCAGCCGTCTCAGGGGATTGACCCGAGGTGGGGCCAACGTCCTGACTTTC. It yields the protein CASSRLRGLTRGGANVLTF. This sequence joins TRBV7-9 and TRBJ2-6, with D maybe TRBD1 (6 bases). Germline V gives CDR1 SEHNR, CDR2 FQNEAQ (reference sequence). V lost 5 bases and J lost 3, with 23 bases in between. The CDR3 spans 19 residues.

This chain joins TRBV6-2 or TRBV6-3 and TRBJ1-2, with 7 bases identical to TRBD1. This CDR3 spans 12 amino acids. CDR1 is MNHEY, CDR2 SVGEGT, per germline. V was clipped by 5 bases and J by 9 bases; unmatched bases: 6. The CDR3 here is CASSQTGLSYTF. DNA for the CDR3: TGTGCCAGCAGTCAGACAGGGCTGAGCTACACCTTC.

J is TRBJ1-6 and V is TRBV11-2; a weak D match, TRBD1 (5 bases). The germline V gene encodes CDR1 SGHAT and CDR2 FQNNGV. The CDR3 extends over 14 amino acids. Trimming pared 1 base from V and 7 bases from J, leaving 8 bases between. The CDR3 sequence: CASSLGDSNSPLHF. For the CDR3, the DNA is TGTGCCAGCAGCTTAGGTGACAGCAATTCACCCCTCCACTTT.

The genes are TRBV9 and TRBJ2-2; maybe TRBD2 (6 bases). The CDR3 loop spans 17 amino acids. Germline CDR1 is SGDLS and CDR2 is YYNGEE. Trimming took 1 base from V and 5 from J, leaving 18 bases between them. CDR3 region: CASSVPFSGGGTGELFF. DNA for the CDR3: TGTGCCAGCAGCGTACCCTTCTCCGGGGGAGGTACCGGGGAGCTGTTTTTT. The entire variable domain, with the rest obtained from reference TRBV9 and TRBJ2-2, is as follows: DSGVTQTPKHLITATGQRVTLRCSPRSGDLSVYWYQQSLDQGLQFLIQYYNGEERAKGNILERFSAQQFPDLHSELNLSSLELGDSALYFCASSVPFSGGGTGELFFGEGSRLTVL.

The chain is built from TRBV12-5 and TRBJ2-4, with D uncertain. V lost 9 bases, J lost 4 bases, and 13 bases lay in between. CDR1 LGHNT and CDR2 FRNRAP come from the germline V gene. The CDR3 consists of 13 residues. This CDR3 reads CASRKTGKNIQYF. CDR3 nucleotide sequence: TGTGCTAGCCGCAAAACCGGTAAAAACATTCAGTACTTC.

This chain links TRBV10-3 with TRBJ1-1, with D uncertain. The V and J ends lost 4 bases and 3 bases respectively, with 12 bases between them. Germline V gene sequence: CDR1 ENHRY, CDR2 SYGVKD. The length of the CDR3 is 14 residues. The CDR3, as DNA: TGTGCCATCAGTGTGTACAGCACGGACACTGAAGCTTTCTTT. Protein product: CAISVYSTDTEAFF.

This sequence joins TRBV30 and TRBJ1-2; D gene uncertain. Deletions cut 1 base from V and 4 bases from J, with 7 bases between. Germline loops: CDR1 GTSNPN, CDR2 SVGIG (reference sequence). The CDR3 consists of 12 residues. The CDR3 nucleotides read TGTGCCTGGAGTGGCGGATCCTATGGCTACACCTTC. It codes for CAWSGGSYGYTF.

This chain links TRBV27 with TRBJ2-5; 12 bases fit TRBD1. This CDR3 is built from 14 residues. Germline V gives CDR1 MNHEY, CDR2 SMNVEV (reference sequence). With V trimmed by 10 bases and J by 4 bases, 7 bases remained unmatched. This CDR3 is CATRGQGASETQYF. The CDR3 bases are TGTGCCACCCGGGGACAGGGGGCTTCAGAGACCCAGTACTTC.